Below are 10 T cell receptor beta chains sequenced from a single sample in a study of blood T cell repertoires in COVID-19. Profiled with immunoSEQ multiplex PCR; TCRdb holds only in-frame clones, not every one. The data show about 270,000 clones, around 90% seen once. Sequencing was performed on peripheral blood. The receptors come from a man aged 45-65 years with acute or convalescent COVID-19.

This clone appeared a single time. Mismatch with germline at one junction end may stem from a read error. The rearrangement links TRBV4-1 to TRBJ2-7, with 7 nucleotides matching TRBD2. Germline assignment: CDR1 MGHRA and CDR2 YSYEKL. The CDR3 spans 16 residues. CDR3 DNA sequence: TGCGCCAGCACCCAAGTAGGGGAGGGAGCCCGAGGGGAGCAGTACTTC. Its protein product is CASTQVGEGARGEQYF.

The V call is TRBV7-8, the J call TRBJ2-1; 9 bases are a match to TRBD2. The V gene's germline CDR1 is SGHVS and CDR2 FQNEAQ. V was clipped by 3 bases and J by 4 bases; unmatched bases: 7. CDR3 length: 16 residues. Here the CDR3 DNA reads TGTGCCAGCAGCTTGAGGGGAGCGGGGGGATACAATGAGCAGTTCTTC. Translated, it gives CASSLRGAGGYNEQFF.

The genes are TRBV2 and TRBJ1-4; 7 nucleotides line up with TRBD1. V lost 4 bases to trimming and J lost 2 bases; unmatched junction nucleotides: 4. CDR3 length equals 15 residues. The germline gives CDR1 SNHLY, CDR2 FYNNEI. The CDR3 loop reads CASSVTGPTNEKLFF. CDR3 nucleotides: TGTGCCAGCAGTGTGACAGGGCCCACTAATGAAAAACTGTTTTTT.

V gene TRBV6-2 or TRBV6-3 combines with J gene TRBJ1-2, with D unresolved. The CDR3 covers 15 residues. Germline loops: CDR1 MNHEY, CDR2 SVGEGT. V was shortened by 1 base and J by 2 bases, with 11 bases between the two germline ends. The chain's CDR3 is CASSYWQTSNYGYTF. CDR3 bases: TGTGCCAGCAGTTACTGGCAGACTTCCAACTATGGCTACACCTTC.

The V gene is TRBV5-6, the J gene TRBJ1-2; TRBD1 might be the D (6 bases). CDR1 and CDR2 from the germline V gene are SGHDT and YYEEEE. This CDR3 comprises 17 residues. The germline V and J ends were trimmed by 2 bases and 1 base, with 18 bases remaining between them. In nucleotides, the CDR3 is TGTGCCAGCAGCTTAACCCAGGGGCCACCCCTTAACTATGGCTACACCTTC. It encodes CASSLTQGPPLNYGYTF.

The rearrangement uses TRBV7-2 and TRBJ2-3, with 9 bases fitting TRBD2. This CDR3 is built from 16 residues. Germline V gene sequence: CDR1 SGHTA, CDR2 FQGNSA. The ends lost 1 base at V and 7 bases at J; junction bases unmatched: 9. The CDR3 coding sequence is TGTGCCAGCAGCTTAGGGGCTAGCGGGGTTGGAAATACGCAGTATTTT. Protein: CASSLGASGVGNTQYF. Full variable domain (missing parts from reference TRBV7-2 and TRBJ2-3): GAGVSQSPSNKVTEKGKDVELRCDPISGHTALYWYRQSLGQGLEFLIYFQGNSAPDKSGLPSDRFSAERTGGSVSTLTIQRTQQEDSAVYLCASSLGASGVGNTQYFGPGTRLTVL.

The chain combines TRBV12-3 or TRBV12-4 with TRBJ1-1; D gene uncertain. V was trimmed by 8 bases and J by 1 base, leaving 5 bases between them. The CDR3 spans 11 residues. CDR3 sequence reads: CASGQNTEAFF. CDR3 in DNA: TGTGCCAGCGGGCAGAACACTGAAGCTTTCTTT.

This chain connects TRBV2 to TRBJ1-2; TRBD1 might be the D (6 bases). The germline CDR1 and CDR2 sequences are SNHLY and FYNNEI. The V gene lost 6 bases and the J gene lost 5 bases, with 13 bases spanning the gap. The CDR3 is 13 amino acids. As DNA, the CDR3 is TGTGCCAGCAGCAAAGCCGGGACATATGGCTACACCTTC. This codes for CASSKAGTYGYTF.

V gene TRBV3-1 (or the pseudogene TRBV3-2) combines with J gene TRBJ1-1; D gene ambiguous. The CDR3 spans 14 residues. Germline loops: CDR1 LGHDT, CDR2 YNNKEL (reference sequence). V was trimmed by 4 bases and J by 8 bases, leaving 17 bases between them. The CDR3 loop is CASSRTEGGPEAFF. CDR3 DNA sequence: TGTGCCAGCAGCCGTACGGAGGGAGGACCCGAAGCTTTCTTT.

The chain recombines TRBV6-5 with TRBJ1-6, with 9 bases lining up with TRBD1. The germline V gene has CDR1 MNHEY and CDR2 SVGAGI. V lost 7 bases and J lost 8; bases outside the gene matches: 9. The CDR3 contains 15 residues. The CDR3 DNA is TGTGCCAGCACCGCGGGACAGGGATTTCATTCACCCCTCCACTTT. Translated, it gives CASTAGQGFHSPLHF.